The source of this TCR beta chain is a study of beta chain features in type 1 diabetes. CD4+ naive, central memory, regulatory and stem cell-like memory cells were sorted via CD45RO/CCR7/CD25/CD127/CD95/CD27. What was sequenced were expressed TCRB transcripts, since all of the isolated RNA had been reverse transcribed. The assay was immunoSEQ multiplex PCR, and TCRdb's table has in-frame clones only and misses some. Of 200,000 to 250,000 clones listed, more than 9% are singletons. A note on this clone: Its specificity is not known.

General study findings and limits: All four CD4+ subsets of Type 1 diabetes patients contained TCRB CDR3s that were moderately but significantly shorter. Reduced insertions and increased deletions marked VDJ junctions in type 1 diabetes patients.

This CDR3 spans 16 amino acids. V gave up 6 bases and J gave up 5 bases; unmatched junction bases: 13. Per germline, CDR1 SNHLY and CDR2 FYNNEI. This receptor was identified in a woman in her late teens or twenties in good health. The chain couples TRBV2 to TRBJ2-5, with 9 positions matching TRBD2. Specimen: naive CD4+ T cells from blood. CDR3: CASRPTFSGSGETQYF. CDR3 nucleotides: TGTGCCAGCAGGCCGACTTTTAGCGGGAGTGGGGAGACCCAGTACTTC.